This T cell receptor beta chain was obtained from a study of STAT5B mutations in CD4+ large granular lymphocyte leukemia. Sequenced by immunoSEQ multiplex PCR; TCRdb stores in-frame clones only, minus some. This sample has tens of thousands of clones; roughly nine tenths occur once, and the top ten carry less than 3.5%. V trimming: 3 bases; J trimming: 2 bases; junction bases outside the gene matches: 2. CDR3 length: 13 amino acids. Per germline, CDR1 SGHRS and CDR2 YFSETQ. The sequence was collected from a human donor in good health. The V and J genes are TRBV5-1 and TRBJ2-7, with 7 bases identical to TRBD1. The sequencing sample was made of CD4+ T cells from blood buffy coats. The DNA of the CDR3 is TGCGCCAGCAGCTGGGGACAGACCTACGAGCAGTACTTC. Residues: CASSWGQTYEQYF.